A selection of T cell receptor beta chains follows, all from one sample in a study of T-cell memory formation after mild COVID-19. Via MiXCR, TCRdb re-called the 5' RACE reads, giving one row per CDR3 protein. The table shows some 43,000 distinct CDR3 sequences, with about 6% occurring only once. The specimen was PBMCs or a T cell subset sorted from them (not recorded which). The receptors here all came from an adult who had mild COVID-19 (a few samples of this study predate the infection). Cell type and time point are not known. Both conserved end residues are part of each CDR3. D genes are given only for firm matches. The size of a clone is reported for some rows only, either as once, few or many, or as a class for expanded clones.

cdr3_aa: CASSELVSDTDTQYF
cdr3_nt: TGTGCCAGCAGCGAACTAGTATCTGACACAGATACGCAGTATTTT
j_call: TRBJ2-3
clone_size: .
d_call: .
v_call: TRBV5-4

cdr3_aa: CASSVGTGNEKLFF
cdr3_nt: TGTGCCAGCAGTGTTGGGACAGGGAATGAAAAACTGTTTTTT
j_call: TRBJ1-4
clone_size: .
d_call: TRBD1
v_call: TRBV2

cdr3_aa: CASSLAGQGYEQYF
cdr3_nt: TGTGCCAGCAGCTTAGCGGGACAGGGCTACGAGCAGTACTTC
j_call: TRBJ2-7
clone_size: few
d_call: TRBD1
v_call: TRBV11-1

cdr3_aa: CASSSQTSSYNEQFF
cdr3_nt: TGTGCCAGCAGTTCTCAGACAAGTTCCTACAATGAGCAGTTCTTC
j_call: TRBJ2-1
clone_size: few
d_call: .
v_call: TRBV5-5

cdr3_aa: CASSQLPGVGGYTF
cdr3_nt: TGTGCCAGCAGCCAACTTCCAGGGGTCGGTGGCTACACCTTC
j_call: TRBJ1-2
clone_size: .
d_call: .
v_call: TRBV3-1

cdr3_aa: CASSLQLAVYNEQFF
cdr3_nt: TGTGCCAGCAGCTTACAACTAGCGGTTTACAATGAGCAGTTCTTC
j_call: TRBJ2-1
clone_size: .
d_call: TRBD2
v_call: TRBV7-2

cdr3_aa: CASSLAQQGRPEAFF
cdr3_nt: TGCGCCAGCAGCTTGGCACAACAGGGAAGGCCTGAAGCTTTCTTT
j_call: TRBJ1-1
clone_size: few
d_call: .
v_call: TRBV5-1

cdr3_aa: CASSLARTSGGTDTQYF
cdr3_nt: TGCGCCAGCAGCTTGGCGAGAACTAGCGGGGGCACAGATACGCAGTATTTT
j_call: TRBJ2-3
clone_size: many
d_call: TRBD2
v_call: TRBV5-1

cdr3_aa: CASSYTSTDTQYF
cdr3_nt: TGTGCCAGCAGCTACACTAGCACAGATACGCAGTATTTT
j_call: TRBJ2-3
clone_size: .
d_call: .
v_call: TRBV7-6

cdr3_aa: CASSPGGFGEQYF
cdr3_nt: TGTGCCAGCAGCCCAGGGGGGTTTGGCGAGCAGTACTTC
j_call: TRBJ2-7
clone_size: few
d_call: .
v_call: TRBV7-9

cdr3_aa: CASSRQGTDTQYF
cdr3_nt: TGTGCCAGCAGCCGACAGGGAACAGATACGCAGTATTTT
j_call: TRBJ2-3
clone_size: many
d_call: TRBD1
v_call: TRBV7-9

cdr3_aa: CATSVGLQETQYF
cdr3_nt: TGTGCCACCAGTGTAGGACTTCAAGAGACCCAGTACTTC
j_call: TRBJ2-5
clone_size: many
d_call: .
v_call: TRBV24-1